These 8 T cell receptor beta chains were all obtained from the same sample, sequenced in a study of CD8 T cells in Susac syndrome. Reverse transcription used about 0.5 to 1 ug RNA and random hexamers. One entry per CDR3 protein results from TCRdb running MiXCR on the immunoSEQ multiplex PCR reads. The sample lists fewer than 85,000 distinct CDR3 sequences; approximately 95% were seen once. The sample comprised CD8+ T cells from PBMCs. These receptors were taken from a human donor with Susac syndrome.

The chain combines TRBV12-3 or TRBV12-4 with TRBJ2-3; tentatively, D is TRBD1 (5 bases). This CDR3 contains 13 residues. The V and J ends lost 5 bases and 4 bases respectively, with 10 bases between them. The CDR3 nucleotides read TGTGCCAGCAGTGGACACTCAGCAGATACGCAGTATTTT. It codes for CASSGHSADTQYF.

The gene calls are TRBV7-6 and TRBJ2-7, with 7 bases lining up with TRBD1. The germline V gene has CDR1 SGHVS and CDR2 FNYEAQ. J lost 3 bases, V lost 7 bases, and 9 bases had no gene match. The CDR3 is 14 residues long. CDR3 DNA: TGTGCCAGCAAGGGGGCCCCGCAAAGCTACGAGCAGTACTTC. Amino acid sequence: CASKGAPQSYEQYF.

The chain joins TRBV9 to TRBJ2-7; either TRBD1 or TRBD2 may supply D (5 bases each). The CDR3 loop spans 14 amino acids. V was shortened by 4 bases and J by 5 bases, with 16 bases between the two germline ends. Germline CDR1 and CDR2: SGDLS and YYNGEE. CDR3 in amino acids: CASSPGTAPDEQYF. The CDR3 region has the DNA TGTGCCAGCAGCCCCGGGACCGCCCCCGACGAGCAGTACTTC.

The V and J genes are TRBV20-1 and TRBJ2-7; D may be TRBD1 (5 bases). Germline CDR1 DFQATT, CDR2 SNEGSKA (reference sequence). The V gene lost 1 base and the J gene lost 4 bases, with 11 bases spanning the gap. The CDR3 contains 13 residues. The chain's CDR3 is CSARGGEEYEQYF. DNA for the CDR3: TGCAGTGCTAGAGGGGGCGAGGAGTACGAGCAGTACTTC.

This chain uses TRBV27 with TRBJ1-5; D perhaps matches TRBD1 (6 bases). This CDR3 is built from 16 residues. Germline CDR1 and CDR2: MNHEY and SMNVEV (reference sequence). The V and J ends lost 6 bases and 2 bases respectively, with 17 bases between them. CDR3 coding DNA: TGTGCCAGCAGCGAAAGGGGGGATTTGGGCAATCAGCCCCAGCATTTT. Its protein product is CASSERGDLGNQPQHF.

The chain couples TRBV7-9 to TRBJ2-7, with unresolved D. The V and J ends lost 1 base and 6 bases respectively, with 4 bases between them. Germline CDR1 and CDR2: SEHNR and FQNEAQ (reference sequence). The CDR3 is 11 residues long. The CDR3 DNA sequence: TGTGCCAGCAGCTTAGAGGCCGAGCAGTACTTC. Protein: CASSLEAEQYF.

The chain carries TRBV20-1 and TRBJ1-1; 9 nucleotides align to TRBD1. This CDR3 comprises 12 residues. Losses at the gene ends were 5 bases for V and 10 bases for J; bases not matched to a gene: 8. Germline V CDR1 and CDR2: DFQATT, SNEGSKA (reference sequence). CDR3 sequence reads: CSALQGASGAFF. In DNA, the CDR3 is TGCAGTGCTCTACAGGGGGCATCGGGAGCTTTCTTT.

This clonotype has just one count. The V call is TRBV12-3 or TRBV12-4, the J call TRBJ2-1, with 9 bases aligning to TRBD2. The ends lost 6 bases at V and 4 bases at J; junction bases unmatched: 7. The CDR3 covers 15 residues. In DNA, the CDR3 is TGTGCCAGCAGATTAACTAGCGGGCCGTACAATGAGCAGTTCTTC. Translation gives CASRLTSGPYNEQFF.